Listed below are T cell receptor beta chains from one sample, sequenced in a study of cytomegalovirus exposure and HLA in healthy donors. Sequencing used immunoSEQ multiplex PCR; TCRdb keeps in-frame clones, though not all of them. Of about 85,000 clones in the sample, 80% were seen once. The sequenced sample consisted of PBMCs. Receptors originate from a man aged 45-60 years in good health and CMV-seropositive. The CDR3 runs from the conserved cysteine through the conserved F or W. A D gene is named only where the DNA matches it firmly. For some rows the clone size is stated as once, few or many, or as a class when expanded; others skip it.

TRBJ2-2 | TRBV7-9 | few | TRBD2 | CASSPGLAAGELFF | TGTGCCAGCAGCCCGGGACTAGCGGCTGGGGAGCTGTTTTTT
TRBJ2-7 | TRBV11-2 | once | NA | CASSLAGVRYEQYF | TGTGCCAGCAGCTTAGCGGGAGTCCGCTACGAGCAGTACTTC
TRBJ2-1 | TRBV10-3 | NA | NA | CAISESFPTGEQFF | TGTGCCATCAGTGAGTCCTTCCCTACGGGTGAGCAGTTCTTC
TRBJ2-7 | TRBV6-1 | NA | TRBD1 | CASSRMRTGSYEQYF | TGTGCCAGCAGTCGGATGAGGACAGGCTCCTACGAGCAGTACTTC
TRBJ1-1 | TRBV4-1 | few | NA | CASSQEWRGFGREAFF | TGCGCCAGCAGCCAAGAATGGAGGGGCTTCGGAAGGGAAGCTTTCTTT
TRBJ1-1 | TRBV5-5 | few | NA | CASSQYRQNTEAFF | TGTGCCAGCAGCCAATACCGACAGAACACTGAAGCTTTCTTT
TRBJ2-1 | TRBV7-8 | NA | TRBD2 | CASSPGTSGRARIF | TGTGCCAGCAGCCCCGGGACTAGCGGGAGGGCCCGAATCTTC
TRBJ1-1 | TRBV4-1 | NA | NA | CASSDSGREGTANTEAFF | TGCGCCAGCAGCGATAGCGGCCGGGAGGGGACTGCGAACACTGAAGCTTTCTTT
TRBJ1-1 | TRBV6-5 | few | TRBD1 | CASSYDAGQDTEAFF | TGTGCCAGCAGTTACGACGCGGGACAGGACACTGAAGCTTTCTTT
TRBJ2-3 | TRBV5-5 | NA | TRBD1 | CASSPLPGGTGQTDTQYF | TGTGCCAGCAGCCCTCTACCCGGTGGGACAGGGCAAACAGATACGCAGTATTTT
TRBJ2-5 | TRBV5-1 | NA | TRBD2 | CASSLAQAGGQETQYF | TGCGCCAGCAGCTTGGCCCAAGCGGGAGGCCAAGAGACCCAGTACTTC
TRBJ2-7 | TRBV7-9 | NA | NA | CASSRSYEQYF | TGTGCCAGCAGCCGCTCCTACGAGCAGTACTTC
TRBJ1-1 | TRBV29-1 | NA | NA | CSVDSLRMAFF | TGCAGCGTGGATTCCCTGAGGATGGCTTTCTTT
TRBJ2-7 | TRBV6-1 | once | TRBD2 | CASSEAASGSGYEQYF | TGTGCCAGCAGTGAAGCGGCTAGCGGGAGTGGGTACGAGCAGTACTTC
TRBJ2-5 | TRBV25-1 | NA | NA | CASSEFEETQYF | TGTGCCAGCAGTGAATTCGAGGAGACCCAGTACTTC
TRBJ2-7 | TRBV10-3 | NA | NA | CAIREPGLSYEQYF | TGTGCCATCAGGGAGCCAGGCCTCTCCTACGAGCAGTACTTC
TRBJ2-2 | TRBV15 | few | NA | CATSRDPRGGELFF | TGTGCCACCAGCAGAGATCCACGGGGCGGGGAGCTGTTTTTT
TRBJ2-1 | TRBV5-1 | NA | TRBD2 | CASSFGLAGYDEQFF | TGCGCCAGCAGCTTCGGACTAGCGGGATACGATGAGCAGTTCTTC
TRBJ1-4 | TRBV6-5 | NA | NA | CASSRGGEKLFF | TGTGCCAGCAGTAGGGGTGGCGAAAAACTGTTTTTT
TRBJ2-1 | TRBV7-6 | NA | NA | CASTFALGYEQFF | TGTGCCAGCACCTTTGCCTTGGGCTATGAGCAGTTCTTC
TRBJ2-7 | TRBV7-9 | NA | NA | CASSPTPDEQYF | TGTGCCAGCAGCCCAACACCAGATGAGCAGTACTTC
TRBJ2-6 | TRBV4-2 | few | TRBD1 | CASSQEKSTGLSGANVLTF | TGTGCCAGCAGCCAGGAAAAATCGACAGGGCTCTCTGGGGCCAACGTCCTGACTTTC
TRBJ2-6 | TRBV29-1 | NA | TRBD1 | CSVATGANGLTF | TGCAGCGTTGCAACAGGGGCCAACGGCCTGACTTTC
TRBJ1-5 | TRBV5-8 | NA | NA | CASSLGRDSNQPQHF | TGTGCCAGCAGCTTGGGACGGGATAGCAATCAGCCCCAGCATTTT
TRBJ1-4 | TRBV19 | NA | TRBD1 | CASSTTGATNEKLFF | TGTGCCAGTAGTACGACAGGGGCAACTAATGAAAAACTGTTTTTT
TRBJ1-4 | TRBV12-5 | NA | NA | CASGTLSLRNEKLFF | TGTGCTAGTGGAACCTTGTCACTCCGGAATGAAAAACTGTTTTTT
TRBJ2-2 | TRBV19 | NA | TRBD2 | CASSIRYEASGRPRITGELFF | TGTGCCAGTAGTATAAGATATGAGGCTAGCGGGAGGCCGAGGATTACCGGGGAGCTGTTTTTT
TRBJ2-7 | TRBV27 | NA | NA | CASSFMGQTLGGSYEQYF | TGTGCCAGCAGTTTTATGGGACAGACTCTAGGGGGGTCCTACGAGCAGTACTTC
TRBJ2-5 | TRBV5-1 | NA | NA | CASTGNQGETQYF | TGCGCCAGTACAGGAAACCAGGGAGAGACCCAGTACTTC
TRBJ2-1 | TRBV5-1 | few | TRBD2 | CASRPLTSGYEQFF | TGCGCCAGCAGGCCCCTCACTAGCGGATACGAGCAGTTCTTC
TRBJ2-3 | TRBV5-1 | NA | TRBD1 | CASSRDRGLPDTQYF | TGCGCCAGCAGCCGGGACAGGGGGCTTCCAGATACGCAGTATTTT
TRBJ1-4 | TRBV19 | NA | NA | CASSPPNEKLFF | TGTGCCAGTAGTCCTCCCAATGAAAAACTGTTTTTT
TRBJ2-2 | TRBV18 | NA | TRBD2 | CASSPPSGIGELFF | TGTGCCAGCTCACCACCTAGCGGGATAGGGGAGCTGTTTTTT